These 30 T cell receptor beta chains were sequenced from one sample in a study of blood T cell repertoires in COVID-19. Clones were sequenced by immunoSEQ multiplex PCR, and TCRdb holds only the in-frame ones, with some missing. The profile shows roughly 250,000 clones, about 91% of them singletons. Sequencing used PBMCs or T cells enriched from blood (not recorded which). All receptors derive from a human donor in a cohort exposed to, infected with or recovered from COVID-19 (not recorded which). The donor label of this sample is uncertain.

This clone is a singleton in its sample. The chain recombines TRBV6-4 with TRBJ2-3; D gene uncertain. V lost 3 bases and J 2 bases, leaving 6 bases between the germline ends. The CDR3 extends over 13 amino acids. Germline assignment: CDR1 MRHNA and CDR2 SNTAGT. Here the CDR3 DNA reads TGTGCCAGCAGTGATATCCCCACAGATACGCAGTATTTT. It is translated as CASSDIPTDTQYF.

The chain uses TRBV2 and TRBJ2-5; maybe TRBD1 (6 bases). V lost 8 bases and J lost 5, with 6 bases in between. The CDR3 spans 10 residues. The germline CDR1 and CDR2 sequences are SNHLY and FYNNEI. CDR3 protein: CASGQETQYF. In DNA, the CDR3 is TGTGCCAGCGGACAGGAGACCCAGTACTTC.

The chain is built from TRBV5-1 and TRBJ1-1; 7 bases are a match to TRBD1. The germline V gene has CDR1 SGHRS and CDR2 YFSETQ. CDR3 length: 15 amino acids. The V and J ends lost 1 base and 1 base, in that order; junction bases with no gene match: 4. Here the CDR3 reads CASSLLNRGNTEAFF. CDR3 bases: TGCGCCAGCAGCTTGTTGAACAGGGGGAACACTGAAGCTTTCTTT.

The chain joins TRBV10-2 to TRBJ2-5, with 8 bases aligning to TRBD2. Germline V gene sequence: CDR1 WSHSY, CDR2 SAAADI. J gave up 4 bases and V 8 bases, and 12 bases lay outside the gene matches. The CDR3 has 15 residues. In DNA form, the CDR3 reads TGCGCCAGCGGGTCAGCGGGACTAGGACGAGAGACCCAGTACTTC. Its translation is CASGSAGLGRETQYF.

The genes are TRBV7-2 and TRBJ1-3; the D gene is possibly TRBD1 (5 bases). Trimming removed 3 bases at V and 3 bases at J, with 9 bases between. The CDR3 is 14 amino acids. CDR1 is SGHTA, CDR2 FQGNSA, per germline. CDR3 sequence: CASSFVQGGNTIYF. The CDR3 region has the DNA TGTGCCAGCAGCTTTGTCCAGGGTGGAAACACCATATATTTT.

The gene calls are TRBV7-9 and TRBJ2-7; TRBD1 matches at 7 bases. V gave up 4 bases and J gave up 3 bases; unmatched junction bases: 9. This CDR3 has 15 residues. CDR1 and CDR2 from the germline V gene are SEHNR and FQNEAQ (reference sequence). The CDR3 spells CASSWYRGIDYEQYF. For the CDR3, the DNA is TGTGCCAGCAGCTGGTACAGGGGAATCGACTACGAGCAGTACTTC.

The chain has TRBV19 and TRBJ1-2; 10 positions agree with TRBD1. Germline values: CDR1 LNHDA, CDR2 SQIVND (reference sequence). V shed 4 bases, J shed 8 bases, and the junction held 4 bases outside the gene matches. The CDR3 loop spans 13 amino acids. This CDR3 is CASSNRDRGGYTF. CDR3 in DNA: TGTGCCAGTAGTAACCGGGACAGGGGAGGCTACACCTTC. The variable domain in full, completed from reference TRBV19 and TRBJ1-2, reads DGGITQSPKYLFRKEGQNVTLSCEQNLNHDAMYWYRQDPGQGLRLIYYSQIVNDFQKGDIAEGYSVSREKKESFPLTVTSAQKNPTAFYLCASSNRDRGGYTFGSGTRLTVV.

CDR3 region: CASSQQGANTEAFF. Written as DNA, the CDR3 is TGTGCCAGCAGTCAACAGGGGGCGAACACTGAAGCTTTCTTT. This chain connects TRBV28 to TRBJ1-1; 9 nucleotides match TRBD1. Germline V gene data show CDR1 as MDHEN and CDR2 as SYDVKM. J gave up 1 base and V 5 bases, and 2 bases lay outside the gene matches. This CDR3 is 14 amino acids long.

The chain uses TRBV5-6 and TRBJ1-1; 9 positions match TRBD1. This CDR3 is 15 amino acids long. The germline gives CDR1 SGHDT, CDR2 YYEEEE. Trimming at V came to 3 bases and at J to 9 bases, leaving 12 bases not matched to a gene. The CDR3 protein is CASSSDRGRVAKAFF. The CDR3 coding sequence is TGTGCCAGCAGCTCGGACAGGGGACGAGTTGCGAAAGCTTTCTTT.

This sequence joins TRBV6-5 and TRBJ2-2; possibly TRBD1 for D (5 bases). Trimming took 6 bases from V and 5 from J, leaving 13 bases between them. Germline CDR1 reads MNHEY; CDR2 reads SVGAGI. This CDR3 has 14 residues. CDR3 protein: CASRGRALTGELFF. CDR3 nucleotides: TGTGCCAGCAGGGGCAGGGCCCTTACCGGGGAGCTGTTTTTT.

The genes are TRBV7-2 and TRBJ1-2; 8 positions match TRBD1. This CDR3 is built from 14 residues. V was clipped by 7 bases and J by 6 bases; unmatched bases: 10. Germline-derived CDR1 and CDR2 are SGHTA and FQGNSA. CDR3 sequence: CASTDRQGRNGYTF. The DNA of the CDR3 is TGTGCCAGCACCGACCGACAGGGGCGTAATGGCTACACCTTC.

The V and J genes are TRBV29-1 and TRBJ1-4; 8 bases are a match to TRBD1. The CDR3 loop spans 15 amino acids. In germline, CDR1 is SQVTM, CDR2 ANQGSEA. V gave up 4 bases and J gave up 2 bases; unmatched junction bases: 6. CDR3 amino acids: CSVGQQGATNEKLFF. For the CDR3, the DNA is TGCAGCGTTGGGCAGCAGGGGGCTACTAATGAAAAACTGTTTTTT.

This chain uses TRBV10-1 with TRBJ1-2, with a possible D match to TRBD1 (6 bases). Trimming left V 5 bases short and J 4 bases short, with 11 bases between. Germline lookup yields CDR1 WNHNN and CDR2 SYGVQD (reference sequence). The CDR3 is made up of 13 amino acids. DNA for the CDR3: TGCGCCAGCAGTCAGGGGCTAGGCTATGGCTACACCTTC. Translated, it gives CASSQGLGYGYTF.

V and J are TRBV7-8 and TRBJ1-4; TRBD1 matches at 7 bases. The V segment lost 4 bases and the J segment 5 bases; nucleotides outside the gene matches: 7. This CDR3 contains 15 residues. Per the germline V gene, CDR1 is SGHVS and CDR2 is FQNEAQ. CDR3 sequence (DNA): TGTGCCAGCAGCTCGGGACAGAGTCTGAATGAAAAACTGTTTTTT. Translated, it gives CASSSGQSLNEKLFF.

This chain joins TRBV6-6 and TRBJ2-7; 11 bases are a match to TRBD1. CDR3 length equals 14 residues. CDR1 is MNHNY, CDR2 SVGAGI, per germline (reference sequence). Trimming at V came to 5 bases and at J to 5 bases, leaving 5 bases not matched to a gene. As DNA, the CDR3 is TGTGCCAGCAGTCCGCCGGGACAGGGGGACGAGCAGTACTTC. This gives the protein CASSPPGQGDEQYF.

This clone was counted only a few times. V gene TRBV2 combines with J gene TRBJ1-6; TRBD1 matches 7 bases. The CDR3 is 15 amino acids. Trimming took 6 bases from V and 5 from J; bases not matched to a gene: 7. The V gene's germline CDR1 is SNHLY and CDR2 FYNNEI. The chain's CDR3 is CASSRQGQDNSPLHF. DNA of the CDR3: TGTGCCAGCAGCCGACAGGGCCAGGATAATTCACCCCTCCACTTT.

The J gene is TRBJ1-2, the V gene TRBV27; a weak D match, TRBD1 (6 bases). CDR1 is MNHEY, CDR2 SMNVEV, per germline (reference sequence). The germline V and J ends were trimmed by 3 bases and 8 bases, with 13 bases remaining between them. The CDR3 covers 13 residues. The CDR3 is CASSFSGAEGYTF. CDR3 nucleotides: TGTGCCAGCAGTTTTTCAGGGGCGGAGGGCTACACCTTC.

This CDR3 is CASSWTSGETDTQYF. For the CDR3, the DNA is TGTGCCAGCAGCTGGACTAGCGGGGAGACAGATACGCAGTATTTT. V usage is TRBV5-4 and J usage is TRBJ2-3; 12 nucleotides line up with TRBD2. Unmatched junction bases numbered 2, after V lost 3 bases and J lost 3 bases. Germline V gene lookup returns CDR1 SGHNT and CDR2 YYREEE (reference sequence). This CDR3 is 15 amino acids long.

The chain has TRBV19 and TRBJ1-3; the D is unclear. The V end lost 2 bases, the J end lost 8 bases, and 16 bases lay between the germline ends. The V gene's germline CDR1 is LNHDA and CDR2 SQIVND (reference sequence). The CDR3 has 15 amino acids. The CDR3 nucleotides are TGTGCCAGTAGTATAACCCAGGTCCGGTGGGACACCATATATTTT. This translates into CASSITQVRWDTIYF.

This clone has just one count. The CDR3 region is CASSYSNRRETQYF. The CDR3 bases are TGTGCCAGCAGTTACTCGAACAGGCGAGAGACCCAGTACTTC. The chain recombines TRBV6-2 or TRBV6-3 with TRBJ2-5; D may be TRBD1 (5 bases). Per the germline V gene, CDR1 is MNHEY and CDR2 is SVGEGT. Trimming left V 0 bases short and J 4 bases short, with 9 bases between. The CDR3 length is 14 residues.

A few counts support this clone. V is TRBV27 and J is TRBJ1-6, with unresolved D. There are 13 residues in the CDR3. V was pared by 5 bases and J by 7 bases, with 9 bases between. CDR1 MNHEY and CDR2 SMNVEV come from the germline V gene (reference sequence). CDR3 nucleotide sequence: TGTGCCAGCAGTAGTGACTGGAATTCACCCCTCCACTTT. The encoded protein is CASSSDWNSPLHF.

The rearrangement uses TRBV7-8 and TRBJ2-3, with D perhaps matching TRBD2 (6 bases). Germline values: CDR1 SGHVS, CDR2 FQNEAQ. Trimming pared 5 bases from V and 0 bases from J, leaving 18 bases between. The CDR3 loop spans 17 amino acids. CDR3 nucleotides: TGTGCCAGCAGCGCCCTCCCCCGGGGGAGTAGCACAGATACGCAGTATTTT. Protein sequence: CASSALPRGSSTDTQYF.

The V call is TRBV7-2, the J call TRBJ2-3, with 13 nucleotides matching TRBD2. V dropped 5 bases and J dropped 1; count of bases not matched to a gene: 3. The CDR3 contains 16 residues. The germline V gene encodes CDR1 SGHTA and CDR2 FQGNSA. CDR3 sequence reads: CASSGLAGEGTDTQYF. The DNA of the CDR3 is TGTGCCAGCAGCGGACTAGCGGGGGAGGGCACAGATACGCAGTATTTT.

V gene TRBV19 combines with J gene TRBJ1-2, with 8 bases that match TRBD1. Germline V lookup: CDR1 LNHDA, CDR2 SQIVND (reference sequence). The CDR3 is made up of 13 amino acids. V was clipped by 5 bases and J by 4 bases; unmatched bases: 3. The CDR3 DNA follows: TGTGCCAGTAGTCGGACAGGGACCTATGGCTACACCTTC. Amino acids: CASSRTGTYGYTF.

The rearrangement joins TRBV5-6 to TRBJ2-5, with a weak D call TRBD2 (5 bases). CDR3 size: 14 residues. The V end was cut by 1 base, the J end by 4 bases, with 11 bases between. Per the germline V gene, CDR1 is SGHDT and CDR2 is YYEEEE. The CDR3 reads CASSLRGSGETQYF. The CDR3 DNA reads TGTGCCAGCAGCTTGCGGGGAAGCGGAGAGACCCAGTACTTC. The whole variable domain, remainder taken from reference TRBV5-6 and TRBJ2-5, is DAGVTQSPTHLIKTRGQQVTLRCSPKSGHDTVSWYQQALGQGPQFIFQYYEEEERQRGNFPDRFSGHQFPNYSSELNVNALLLGDSALYLCASSLRGSGETQYFGPGTRLLVL.

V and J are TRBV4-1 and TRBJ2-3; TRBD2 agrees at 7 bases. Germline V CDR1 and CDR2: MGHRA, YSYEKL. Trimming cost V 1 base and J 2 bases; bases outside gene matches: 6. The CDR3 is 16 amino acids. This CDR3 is CASSQGAAGHTDTQYF. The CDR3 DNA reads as TGCGCCAGCAGCCAAGGAGCAGCGGGGCACACAGATACGCAGTATTTT.

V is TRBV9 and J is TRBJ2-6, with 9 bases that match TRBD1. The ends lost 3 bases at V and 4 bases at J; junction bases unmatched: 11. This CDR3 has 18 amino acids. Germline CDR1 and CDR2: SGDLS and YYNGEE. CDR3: CASSASGTGCTGANVLTF. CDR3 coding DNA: TGTGCCAGCAGCGCCTCCGGGACAGGGTGTACGGGGGCCAACGTCCTGACTTTC.

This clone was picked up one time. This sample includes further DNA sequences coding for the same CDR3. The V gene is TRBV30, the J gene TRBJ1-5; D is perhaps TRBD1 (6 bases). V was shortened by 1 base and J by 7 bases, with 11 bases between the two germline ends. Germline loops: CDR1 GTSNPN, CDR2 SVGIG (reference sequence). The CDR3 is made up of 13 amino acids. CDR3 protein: CAWSGGGGQPQHF. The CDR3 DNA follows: TGTGCCTGGAGTGGGGGCGGGGGCCAGCCCCAGCATTTT.

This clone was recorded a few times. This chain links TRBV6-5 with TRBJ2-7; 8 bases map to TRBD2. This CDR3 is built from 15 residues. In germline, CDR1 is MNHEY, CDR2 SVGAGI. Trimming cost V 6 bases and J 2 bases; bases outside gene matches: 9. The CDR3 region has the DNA TGTGCCAGCAGGAGGATAGCGGGGCCTCCCTACGAGCAGTACTTC. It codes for CASRRIAGPPYEQYF.

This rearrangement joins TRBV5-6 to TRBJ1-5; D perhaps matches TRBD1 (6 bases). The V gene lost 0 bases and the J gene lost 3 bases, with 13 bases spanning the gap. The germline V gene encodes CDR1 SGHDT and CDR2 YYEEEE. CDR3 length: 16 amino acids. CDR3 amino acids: CASSLDQGRFNQPQHF. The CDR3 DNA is TGTGCCAGCAGCTTGGATCAGGGGCGCTTCAATCAGCCCCAGCATTTT.